This T cell receptor (beta chain) derives from a study of blood T cell repertoires in COVID-19. Study background: Spain, Italy and the United States supplied samples that represented acute and convalescent COVID-19. PBMCs, B-cell-depleted T cells, or T cells provided the cDNA or gDNA that made up the material.

The CDR3 loop spans 16 amino acids. Trimming took off 2 bases at V and 6 bases at J, with 19 bases between the two ends. The germline gives CDR1 LGHDT, CDR2 YNNKEL (reference sequence). Original processing methods: Counts of nucleated cells, estimated from reference gene primer amplification, were obtained. The data were produced by immunoSEQ multiplex PCR, yet TCRdb's version contains in-frame clones alone and is incomplete. V, J and clone size are those of that table, while D and trimming were read from the DNA. The repertoire consists of approximately 130,000 clones, with 86% occurring once and the leading ten covering approximately 20%.

Material for sequencing was peripheral blood. This clonotype was sampled from a woman between 50 and 59 years old who had recovered from COVID-19. The chain combines TRBV3-1 (or the pseudogene TRBV3-2) with TRBJ1-2; possible D gene TRBD1, 5 bases. CDR3 nucleotides: TGTGCCAGCAGCCAAAAGATGTGGGGCGCAGATGATGGCTACACCTTC. It codes for CASSQKMWGADDGYTF.